This T cell receptor beta chain appears in the sequencing data of a study of graft-versus-host responses after intestinal transplantation. On the study more broadly: Anti-thymocyte globulin induction was given to all recipients, followed by tacrolimus and steroids for 3 to 4 years. Study-wide findings and caveats: The study associated peak circulating GvH clone levels with early post-transplant HvG declines. Where graft-donor T cell macrochimerism was present, patients had high graft-versus-host to host-versus-graft clonal ratios in allografts. Some GvH clones appeared in ileal mucosa or blood before recipient bone marrow.

The germline V gene has CDR1 MNHNS and CDR2 SASEGT. V trimming: 3 bases; J trimming: 0 bases; junction bases outside the gene matches: 13. CDR3 length: 19 residues. This clone was found once. The antigen is not known. Repertoires were generated with immunoSEQ multiplex PCR, while TCRdb's copy carries only in-frame clones and drops some. The sample shows around 18,000 clones, approximately 95% of them seen only once. This chain connects TRBV6-1 to TRBJ2-5; TRBD2 matches 10 bases. This receptor was identified in a human patient who received an intestinal transplant, so some T cells may come from the graft donor. Sequenced material: PBMCs, taken 23 days after intestinal transplant. The CDR3 region is CASSDFGLAGVWDQETQYF. The CDR3 DNA sequence: TGTGCCAGCAGTGATTTCGGGCTAGCGGGAGTATGGGACCAAGAGACCCAGTACTTC.